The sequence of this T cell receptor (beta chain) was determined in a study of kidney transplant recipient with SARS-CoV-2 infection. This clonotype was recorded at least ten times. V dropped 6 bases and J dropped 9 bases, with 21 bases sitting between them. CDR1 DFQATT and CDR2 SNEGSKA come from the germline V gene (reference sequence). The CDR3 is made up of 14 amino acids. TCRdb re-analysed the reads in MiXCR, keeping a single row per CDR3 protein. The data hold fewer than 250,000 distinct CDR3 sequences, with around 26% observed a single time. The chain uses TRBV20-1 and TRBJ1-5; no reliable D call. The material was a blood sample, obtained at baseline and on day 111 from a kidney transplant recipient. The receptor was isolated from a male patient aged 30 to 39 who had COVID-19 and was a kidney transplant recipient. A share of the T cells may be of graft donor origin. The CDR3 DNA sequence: TGCAGTGCACCAACAGTGGTCCCTCGAGGGCCCCAGCATTTT. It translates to CSAPTVVPRGPQHF.